One and the same sample provided the 5 T cell receptor beta chains below, sequenced in a study of metastatic and nonmetastatic thyroid tumors. Not a single patient had been given any form of treatment at any point before undergoing thyroid surgery. TCRdb re-called the PCR reads with MiXCR. The sample lists 75,000 to 100,000 clones, about an eighth occurring once. Sequenced: blood. The origin of the receptors is a female donor with papillary thyroid cancer or a benign thyroid nodule (not recorded which). Some clones in this sample may be carry-over from other donors' samples.

The sample holds a few counts of this clone. This may arise from a read error, as a much more abundant clone is one base away. This sequence joins TRBV20-1 and TRBJ1-1; D uncertain. Trimming took 1 base from V and 1 from J, leaving 13 bases between them. The CDR3 covers 15 residues. Germline CDR1 DFQATT, CDR2 SNEGSKA (reference sequence). CDR3: CSARGKRSPNTEAFF. CDR3 nucleotide sequence: TGCAGTGCTAGAGGAAAGAGGAGTCCGAACACTGAAGCTTTCTTT.

There are many counts of this clone. One base away lies a much larger clone, so this may be a sequencing read error. This chain uses TRBV6-1 with TRBJ2-7, with 7 bases aligning to TRBD1. Germline-derived CDR1 and CDR2 are MNHNS and SASEGT. The CDR3 totals 13 residues. Trimming cost V 6 bases and J 2 bases; bases outside gene matches: 4. The CDR3 reads CASSFGQAYEQYF. For the CDR3, the DNA is TGTGCCAGCAGCTTCGGACAGGCCTACGAGCAGTACTTC.

This clone was recorded at least ten times. V gene TRBV7-8 combines with J gene TRBJ1-5, with 8 bases fitting TRBD1. The CDR3 runs to 17 residues. V was clipped by 5 bases and J by 1 base; unmatched bases: 10. CDR1 and CDR2 (germline): SGHVS, FQNEAQ. The CDR3 DNA sequence: TGTGCCAGCAGCAAAAAACGGACAGGGCTGAGCAATCAGCCCCAGCATTTT. It translates to CASSKKRTGLSNQPQHF.

At least ten counts were recorded for this clone. The chain employs TRBV30 and TRBJ2-7; 9 bases agree with TRBD1. Germline assignment: CDR1 GTSNPN and CDR2 SVGIG (reference sequence). With 2 bases clipped from V and 6 bases from J, the junction kept 8 bases outside the gene matches. The CDR3 covers 14 residues. The CDR3 loop reads CAWSTGTGTGEQYF. The CDR3 nucleotides read TGTGCCTGGAGTACCGGGACAGGGACCGGCGAGCAGTACTTC.

The chain couples TRBV27 to TRBJ2-7; D uncertain. The CDR3 extends over 13 amino acids. The germline V and J ends were trimmed by 5 bases and 3 bases, with 11 bases remaining between them. Looked up from germline, CDR1 is MNHEY and CDR2 is SMNVEV (reference sequence). CDR3 nucleotide sequence: TGTGCCAGCAGTACCGGACCGTTCTACGAGCAGTACTTC. Its protein product is CASSTGPFYEQYF.